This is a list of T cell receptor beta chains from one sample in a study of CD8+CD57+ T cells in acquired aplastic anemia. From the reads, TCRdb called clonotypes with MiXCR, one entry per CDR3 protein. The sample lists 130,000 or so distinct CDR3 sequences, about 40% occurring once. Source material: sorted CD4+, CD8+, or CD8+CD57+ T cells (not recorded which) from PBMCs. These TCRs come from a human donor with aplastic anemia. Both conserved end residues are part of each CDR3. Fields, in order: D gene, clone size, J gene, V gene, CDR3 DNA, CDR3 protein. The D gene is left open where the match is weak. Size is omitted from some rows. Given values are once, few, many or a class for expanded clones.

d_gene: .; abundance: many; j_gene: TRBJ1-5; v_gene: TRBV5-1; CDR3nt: TGCGCCAGCAGCTTTCGGGGGGATCAGCCCCAGCATTTT; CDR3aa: CASSFRGDQPQHF
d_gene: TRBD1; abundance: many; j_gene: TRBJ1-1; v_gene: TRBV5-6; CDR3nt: TGTGCCAGCAGCTGGGGGCCAGGTGCCCAGGGGGGAGCTTTCTTT; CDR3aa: CASSWGPGAQGGAFF
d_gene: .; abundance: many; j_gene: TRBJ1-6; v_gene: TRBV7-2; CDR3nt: TGTGCCAGCAGCTTAGAGGACAGAAATTCACCCCTCCACTTT; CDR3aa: CASSLEDRNSPLHF
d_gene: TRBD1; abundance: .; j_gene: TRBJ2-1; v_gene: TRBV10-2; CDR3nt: TGCGCCAGCAGTGAGGGACAGGGAGGCGCGTTCTTC; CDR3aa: CASSEGQGGAFF
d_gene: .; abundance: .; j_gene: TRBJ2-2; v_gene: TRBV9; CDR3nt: TGTGCCAGCAGCGTAGGGGGGGGCCCCACCGGGGAGCTGTTTTTT; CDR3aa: CASSVGGGPTGELFF
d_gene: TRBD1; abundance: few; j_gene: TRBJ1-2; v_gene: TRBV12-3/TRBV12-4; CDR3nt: TGTGCCAGCAGTCTGGGGACAGGGGGCCTCTATGGCTACACCTTC; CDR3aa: CASSLGTGGLYGYTF
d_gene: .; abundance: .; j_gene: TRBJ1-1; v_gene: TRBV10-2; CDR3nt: TGCGCCACCGTTGGGTTGGACACTGAAGCTTTCTTT; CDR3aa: CATVGLDTEAFF
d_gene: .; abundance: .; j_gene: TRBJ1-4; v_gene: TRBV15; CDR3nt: TGTGCCACCAGCAGAGATTTTTTTTCCCAACTGTTTTTT; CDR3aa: CATSRDFFSQLFF
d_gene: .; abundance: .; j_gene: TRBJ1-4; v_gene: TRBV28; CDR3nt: TGTGCCAGCAGTTTAAGGGGCATGGGGCATGAAAAACTGTTTTTT; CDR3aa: CASSLRGMGHEKLFF
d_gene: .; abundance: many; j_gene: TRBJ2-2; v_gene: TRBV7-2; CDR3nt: TGTGCCACCTCTACTGCGAACACCGGGGAGCTGTTTTTT; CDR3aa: CATSTANTGELFF
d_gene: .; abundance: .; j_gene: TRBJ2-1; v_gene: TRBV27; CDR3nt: TGTGCCAGCAGCCGCCCAGACTCCTACAATGAGCAGTTCTTC; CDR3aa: CASSRPDSYNEQFF
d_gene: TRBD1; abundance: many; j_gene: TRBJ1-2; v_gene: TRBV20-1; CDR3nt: TGCAGTGCTAGTCTGGTTGGACAGGGAGGTGGTGGCTACACCTTC; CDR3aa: CSASLVGQGGGGYTF
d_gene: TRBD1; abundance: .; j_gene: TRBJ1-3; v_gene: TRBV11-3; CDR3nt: TGTGCCAGCAGCTCGGGACAGTGGAACACCATATATTTT; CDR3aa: CASSSGQWNTIYF
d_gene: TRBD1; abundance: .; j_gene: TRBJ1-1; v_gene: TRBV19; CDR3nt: TGTGCCAGTAGTACAGGGGGCCCGGCTGGAGCTTTCTTT; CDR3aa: CASSTGGPAGAFF
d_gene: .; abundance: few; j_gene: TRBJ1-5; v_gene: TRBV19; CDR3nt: TGTGCCAGTAGTGTTAAGGGGGGGGGTAATCAGCCCCAGCATTTT; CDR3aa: CASSVKGGGNQPQHF
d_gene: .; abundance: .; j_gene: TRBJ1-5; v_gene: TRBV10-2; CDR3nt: TGCGCCAGCAGTGAGTCCTGGGTTCAGCCCCAGCATTTT; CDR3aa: CASSESWVQPQHF
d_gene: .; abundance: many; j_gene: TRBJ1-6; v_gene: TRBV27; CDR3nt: TGTGCCAGCAGTTTAATTCAGCATAATTCACCCCTCCACTTT; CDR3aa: CASSLIQHNSPLHF
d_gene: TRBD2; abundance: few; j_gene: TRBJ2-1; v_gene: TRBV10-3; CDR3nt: TGTGCCTCAGGAGAAACTAGCGGGGGACGAGATGAGCAGTTCTTC; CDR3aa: CASGETSGGRDEQFF
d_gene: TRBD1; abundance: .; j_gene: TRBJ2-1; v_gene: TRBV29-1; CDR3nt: TGCAGCACTGACGGGGCCACAGGGGTTACCTACAATGAGCAGTTCTTC; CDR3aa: CSTDGATGVTYNEQFF
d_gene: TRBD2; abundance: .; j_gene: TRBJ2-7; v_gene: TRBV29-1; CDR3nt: TGCAGCGTCTCTAGCGGGGGCACCGAGCAGTACTTC; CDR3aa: CSVSSGGTEQYF
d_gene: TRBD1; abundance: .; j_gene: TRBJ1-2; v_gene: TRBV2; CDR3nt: TGTGCCAGCAGTGAAGCGCTTAGGCAGGGGGACTATGGCTACACCTTC; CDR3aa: CASSEALRQGDYGYTF
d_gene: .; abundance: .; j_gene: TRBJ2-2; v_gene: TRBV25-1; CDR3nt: TGTGCCAGCAGTGCTTTTCAGGGCACTTCGAACACCGGGGAGCTGTTTTTT; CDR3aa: CASSAFQGTSNTGELFF
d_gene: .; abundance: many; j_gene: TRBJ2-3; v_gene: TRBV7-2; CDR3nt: TGTGCCAGCAGCTTAGCGAACCATATCACAGATACGCAGTATTTT; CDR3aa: CASSLANHITDTQYF
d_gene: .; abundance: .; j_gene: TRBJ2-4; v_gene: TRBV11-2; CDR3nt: TGTGCCAGCAGCTTATTTCCAGGGGTCGGAAACATTCAGTACTTC; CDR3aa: CASSLFPGVGNIQYF
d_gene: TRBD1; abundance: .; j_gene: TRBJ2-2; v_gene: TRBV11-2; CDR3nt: TGTGCCAGCAGCTCAGACAGGGCTTACACCGGGGAGCTGTTTTTT; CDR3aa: CASSSDRAYTGELFF
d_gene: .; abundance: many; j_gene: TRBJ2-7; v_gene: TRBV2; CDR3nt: TGTGCCAGCAGTGAAGTCACTAGCCCCTACGAGCAGTACTTC; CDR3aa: CASSEVTSPYEQYF
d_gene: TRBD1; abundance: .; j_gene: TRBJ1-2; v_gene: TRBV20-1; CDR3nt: TGCAGTGCTAGAACCAGGGGGCAATTCTATGGCTACACCTTC; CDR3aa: CSARTRGQFYGYTF
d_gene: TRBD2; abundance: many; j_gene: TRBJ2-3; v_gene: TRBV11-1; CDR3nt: TGTGCCAGCAGCAAAAGGACTAGCGGGGGGGCCGGTCCAGATACGCAGTATTTT; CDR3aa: CASSKRTSGGAGPDTQYF
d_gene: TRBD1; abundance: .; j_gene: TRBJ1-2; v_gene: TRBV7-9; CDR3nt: TGTGCCAGCAGGGAGGGGGCTACCTATGGCTACACCTTC; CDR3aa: CASREGATYGYTF
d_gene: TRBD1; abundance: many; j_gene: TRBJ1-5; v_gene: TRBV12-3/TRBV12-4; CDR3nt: TGTGCCAGCAGTCGTTCGACAGGGATGGGCAATCAGCCCCAGCATTTT; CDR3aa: CASSRSTGMGNQPQHF
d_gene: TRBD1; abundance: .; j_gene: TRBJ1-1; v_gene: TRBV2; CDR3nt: TGTGCCACCGGACAGGGATCCGGGAACACTGAAGCTTTCTTT; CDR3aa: CATGQGSGNTEAFF
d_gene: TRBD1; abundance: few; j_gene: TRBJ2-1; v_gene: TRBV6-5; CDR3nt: TGTGCCAGCAGTCGAATAGGGACAGGGGTCAATGAGCAGTTCTTC; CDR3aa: CASSRIGTGVNEQFF
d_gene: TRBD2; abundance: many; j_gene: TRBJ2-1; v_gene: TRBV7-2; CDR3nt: TGTGCCAGCAGCTTAGCCCCGGCGGGGGGGGCCAATGAGCAGTTCTTC; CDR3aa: CASSLAPAGGANEQFF
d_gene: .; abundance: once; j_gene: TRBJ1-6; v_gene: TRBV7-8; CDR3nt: TGTGCCAGCAGTGGGCGGGTCGAGAATTCACCCCTCCACTTT; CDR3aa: CASSGRVENSPLHF
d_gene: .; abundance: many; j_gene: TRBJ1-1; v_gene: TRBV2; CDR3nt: TGTGCCAGCCTAGATTGGAGAGAAAGGACTGAAGCTTTCTTT; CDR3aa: CASLDWRERTEAFF
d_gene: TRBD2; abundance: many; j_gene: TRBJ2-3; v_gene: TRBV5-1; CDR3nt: TGCGCCAGCAGCTGGGAATCGGGGGGAGATACGCAGTATTTT; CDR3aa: CASSWESGGDTQYF
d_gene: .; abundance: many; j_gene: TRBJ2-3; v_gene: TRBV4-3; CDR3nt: TGCGCCAGCAGCCAAGGGTGGGGCGCAGATACGCAGTATTTT; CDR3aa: CASSQGWGADTQYF
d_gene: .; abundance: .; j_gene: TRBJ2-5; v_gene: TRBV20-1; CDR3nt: TGCAGTGCTTCGCTACGGGGGCAAAAAGAGACCCAGTACTTC; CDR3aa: CSASLRGQKETQYF
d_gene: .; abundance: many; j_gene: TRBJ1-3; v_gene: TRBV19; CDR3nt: TGTGCCAGCAGCTGGGCCGGCCCATCTGGAAACACCATATATTTT; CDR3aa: CASSWAGPSGNTIYF
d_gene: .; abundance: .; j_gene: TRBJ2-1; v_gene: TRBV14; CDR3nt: TGTGCCAGCAGCCAAGAGGGACATACCTACAATGAGCGGTTCTTC; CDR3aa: CASSQEGHTYNERFF
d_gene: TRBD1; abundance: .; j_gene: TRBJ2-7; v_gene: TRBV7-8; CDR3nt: TGTGCCAGCAGCCCTCGACAGGGCCCCTCCTACGAGCAGTACTTC; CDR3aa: CASSPRQGPSYEQYF
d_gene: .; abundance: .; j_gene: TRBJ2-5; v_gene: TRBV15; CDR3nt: TGTGCCACCGCGAGGACATCGGCGGAGACCCAGTACTTC; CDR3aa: CATARTSAETQYF
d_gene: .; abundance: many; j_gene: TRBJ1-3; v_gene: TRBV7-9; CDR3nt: TGTGCCAGCAGCCTCCAAGCCAACCCCTCTGGAAACACCATATATTTT; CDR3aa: CASSLQANPSGNTIYF
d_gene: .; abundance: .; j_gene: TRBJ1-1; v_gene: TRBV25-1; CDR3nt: TGTGCCACCTCGGGCTTACTGAACACTGAAGCTTTCTTT; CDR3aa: CATSGLLNTEAFF
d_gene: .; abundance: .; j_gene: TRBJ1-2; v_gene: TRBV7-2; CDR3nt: TGTGCCAGCAGCTTAGACGGCGGGTACCACACCTTC; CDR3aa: CASSLDGGYHTF
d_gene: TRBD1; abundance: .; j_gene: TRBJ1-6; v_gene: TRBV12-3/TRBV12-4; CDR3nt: TGTGCCAGCAACCCCTTCGGGACAGGCTCCAGCTCCTATAATTCACCCCTCCACTTT; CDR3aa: CASNPFGTGSSSYNSPLHF
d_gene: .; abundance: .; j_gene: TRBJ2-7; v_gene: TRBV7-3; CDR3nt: TGTGCCAGCAGCTCCAGAGACTACGAGCAGTACTTC; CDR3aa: CASSSRDYEQYF
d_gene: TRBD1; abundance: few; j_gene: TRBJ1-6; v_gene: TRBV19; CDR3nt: TGTGCCAGTAGTATAACGGGACAGGGGATGTCACCCCTCCACTTT; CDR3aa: CASSITGQGMSPLHF
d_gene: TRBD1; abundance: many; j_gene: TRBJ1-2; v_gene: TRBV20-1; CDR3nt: TGCAGTGCCTTAATGACAGGGGAACACTATGGCTACACCTTC; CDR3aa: CSALMTGEHYGYTF
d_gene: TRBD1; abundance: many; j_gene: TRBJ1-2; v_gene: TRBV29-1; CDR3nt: TGCAGCGTTCGTGACAGGGACTATGGCTACACCTTC; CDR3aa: CSVRDRDYGYTF
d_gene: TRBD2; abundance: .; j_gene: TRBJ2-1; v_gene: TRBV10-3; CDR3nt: TGTGCCATCAGTGAGGTGCTAGCGGGGGGTCACAATGAGCAGTTCTTC; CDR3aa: CAISEVLAGGHNEQFF
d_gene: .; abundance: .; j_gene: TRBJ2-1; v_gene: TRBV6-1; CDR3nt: TGTGCCAGCTCCAGTTCACAGGGGAGGTATGAGCAGTTCTTC; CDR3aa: CASSSSQGRYEQFF
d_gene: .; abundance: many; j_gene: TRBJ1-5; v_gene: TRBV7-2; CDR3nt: TGTGCCAGCAGCTTAGAAGGGACAATTAGCAATCAGCCCCAGCATTTT; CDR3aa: CASSLEGTISNQPQHF